The clone carrying this T cell receptor beta chain showed up many times. The study tagged each TCR cDNA molecule with a unique molecular identifier. MiXCR, applied by TCRdb to the 5' RACE reads, yields one record per CDR3 protein. Here the sample spans 20,000 to 25,000 distinct CDR3 sequences, over 5.5% being singletons. This entry is derived from a study of spatial heterogeneity in lung cancer. Specified time point: sample taken at primary tumor resection. The 65 or so donors had untreated early-stage non-small cell lung cancer. Material for sequencing was whole RNA from tumor, nontumor lung or frozen PBMC, left unsorted. CDR1 and CDR2 (germline): MDHEN, SYDVKM. Trimming left V 9 bases short and J 3 bases short, with 9 bases between. The CDR3 spans 11 residues.

V usage is TRBV28 and J usage is TRBJ2-7; possible D gene TRBD1, 6 bases. Sequencing was performed on PBMCs, taken at surgery. This receptor was taken from a male donor with early-stage non-small cell lung cancer. CDR3 sequence (DNA): TGTGCCAGTACGGACAGCTACGAGCAGTACTTC. Its protein is CASTDSYEQYF.